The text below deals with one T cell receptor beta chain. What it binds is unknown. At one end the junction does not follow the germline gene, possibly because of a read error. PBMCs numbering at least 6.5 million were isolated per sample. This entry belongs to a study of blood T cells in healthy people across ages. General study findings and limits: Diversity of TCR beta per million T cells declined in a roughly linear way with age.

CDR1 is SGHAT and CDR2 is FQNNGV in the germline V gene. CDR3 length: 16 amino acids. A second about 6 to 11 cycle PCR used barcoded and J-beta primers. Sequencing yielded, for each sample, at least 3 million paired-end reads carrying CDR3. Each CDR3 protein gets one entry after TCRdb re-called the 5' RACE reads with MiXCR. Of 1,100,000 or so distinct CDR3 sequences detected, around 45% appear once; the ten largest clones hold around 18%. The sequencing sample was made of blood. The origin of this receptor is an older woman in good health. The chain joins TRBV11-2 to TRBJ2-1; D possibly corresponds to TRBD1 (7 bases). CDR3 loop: CAGSSGTGQAGLGQFF. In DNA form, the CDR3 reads TGTGCCGGCAGCTCCGGTACTGGACAGGCGGGATTAGGGCAGTTCTTC.